The 26 T cell receptor beta chains below all came from one sample that was sequenced in a study of blood T cell repertoires in COVID-19. Sequencing was performed with immunoSEQ multiplex PCR; in TCRdb, only in-frame clones are kept and a portion is missing. The sample lists about 150,000 clones, roughly 86% seen once, with approximately 14% in the top ten. The sample was peripheral blood. The receptors derive from a human donor with acute or convalescent COVID-19. The donor label of this sample is uncertain.

The J gene is TRBJ2-7, the V gene TRBV10-1; maybe TRBD2 (6 bases). Per germline, CDR1 WNHNN and CDR2 SYGVQD (reference sequence). The CDR3 runs to 13 residues. V was shortened by 7 bases and J by 7 bases, with 17 bases between the two germline ends. The CDR3 sequence: CASITLADLEQYF. DNA for the CDR3: TGCGCCAGCATTACACTAGCCGACCTAGAGCAGTACTTC.

This chain uses TRBV5-1 with TRBJ2-1, with a possible D match to TRBD1 (5 bases). Trimming pared 6 bases from V and 7 bases from J, leaving 23 bases between. This CDR3 has 16 residues. The V gene's germline CDR1 is SGHRS and CDR2 YFSETQ. The CDR3 bases are TGCGCCAGCACCCCCTCAGGGTCCAACTCGGTGAATGAGCAGTTCTTC. Amino acid sequence: CASTPSGSNSVNEQFF.

J is TRBJ1-2 and V is TRBV9, with D possibly TRBD1 on 5 matching bases. V was clipped by 0 bases and J by 8 bases, with 11 bases between them. Germline V lookup: CDR1 SGDLS, CDR2 YYNGEE. The CDR3 is 13 amino acids. This CDR3 reads CASSVGGRRGYTF. CDR3 sequence (DNA): TGTGCCAGCAGCGTAGGGGGGAGGAGAGGCTACACCTTC.

The chain uses TRBV7-9 and TRBJ1-5; maybe TRBD1 (5 bases). This CDR3 comprises 15 residues. V shed 0 bases and J shed 7 bases, with 13 bases lying between them. CDR1 and CDR2 from the germline V gene are SEHNR and FQNEAQ (reference sequence). CDR3 amino acids: CASSLAGGEVQPQHF. CDR3 in DNA: TGTGCCAGCAGCTTAGCGGGGGGGGAAGTCCAGCCCCAGCATTTT.

The rearrangement links TRBV11-2 to TRBJ1-1; maybe TRBD1 (5 bases). Per germline, CDR1 SGHAT and CDR2 FQNNGV. This CDR3 spans 13 amino acids. Between the trimmed V and J ends, which lost 4 bases and 7 bases, there was a span of 13 bases. CDR3 coding DNA: TGTGCCAGCAGCTCGGGGGGTTATGGTGAAGCTTTCTTT. This sequence encodes CASSSGGYGEAFF.

The chain couples TRBV14 to TRBJ1-3; D is unclear. The germline V gene encodes CDR1 SGHDN and CDR2 FVKESK. Trimming removed 1 base at V and 3 bases at J, with 10 bases between. The CDR3 runs 15 residues. This CDR3 is CASSQAGGGGNTIYF. CDR3 DNA sequence: TGTGCCAGCAGCCAAGCCGGTGGCGGTGGAAACACCATATATTTT. Using reference TRBV14 and TRBJ1-3 for the parts outside the CDR3, the full variable domain is EAGVTQFPSHSVIEKGQTVTLRCDPISGHDNLYWYRRVMGKEIKFLLHFVKESKQDESGMPNNRFLAERTGGTYSTLKVQPAELEDSGVYFCASSQAGGGGNTIYFGEGSWLTVV.

The chain couples TRBV7-9 to TRBJ1-4; D unresolved. From germline, CDR1 is SEHNR and CDR2 FQNEAQ (reference sequence). This CDR3 is 14 amino acids long. Trimming shortened V by 3 bases and J by 0 bases, and 5 bases separated the two germline ends. The CDR3, as DNA: TGTGCCAGCAGCTTCAGCGCAACTAATGAAAAACTGTTTTTT. It specifies CASSFSATNEKLFF.

The chain joins TRBV9 to TRBJ2-7, with D tentatively TRBD1 (6 bases). Germline lookup yields CDR1 SGDLS and CDR2 YYNGEE. The V and J ends lost 0 bases and 2 bases respectively, with 12 bases between them. The CDR3 is 15 residues long. The CDR3 nucleotides read TGTGCCAGCAGCGTAGGAGGGGGATTTACCTACGAGCAGTACTTC. This codes for CASSVGGGFTYEQYF.

CDR3 nucleotide sequence: TGTGCCAGCTCACCATACGGGACAGGGGACACTTCGAACACTGAAGCTTTCTTT. It is translated as CASSPYGTGDTSNTEAFF. The chain links TRBV18 to TRBJ1-1; TRBD1 matches at 10 bases. Germline loops: CDR1 KGHSH, CDR2 LQKENI. The CDR3 is 18 amino acids. V shed 2 bases, J shed 1 base, and the junction held 10 bases outside the gene matches.

V is TRBV21-1 and J is TRBJ1-5; the D segment call TRBD1 is taken from the table without a DNA check. TRBV21-1 is annotated as a pseudogene. The CDR3 runs 16 residues. CDR3 amino acids: CASSKALSGQYQPQHF. DNA for the CDR3: TGTGCCAGCAGCAAAGCTTTGTCGGGACAGTATCAGCCCCAGCATTTT.

This rearrangement joins TRBV21-1 to TRBJ2-7; the table calls TRBD2, which could not be checked here. TRBV21-1 is labeled a pseudogene. This CDR3 is 18 amino acids long. CDR3 bases: TGTGCCAGCAGCCCAACCCCGCTAGCGGGGGGGCGTACCTACGAGCAGTACTTC. It is translated as CASSPTPLAGGRTYEQYF.

The sample holds one count of this clone. The chain combines TRBV24-1 with TRBJ1-5; D is undetermined. CDR1 is KGHDR, CDR2 SFDVKD, per germline. The CDR3 has 17 residues. Trimming pared 0 bases from V and 2 bases from J, leaving 13 bases between. For the CDR3, the DNA is TGTGCCACCAGTGATTTGCATGATGGGCAGCGCAATCAGCCCCAGCATTTT. Amino acids: CATSDLHDGQRNQPQHF.

The chain couples TRBV6-5 to TRBJ1-2; D perhaps matches TRBD1 (6 bases). Looked up from germline, CDR1 is MNHEY and CDR2 is SVGAGI. The CDR3 totals 11 residues. V lost 10 bases and J 4 bases, leaving 10 bases between the germline ends. CDR3 sequence: CATWTVYGYTF. The CDR3 nucleotides read TGTGCCACCTGGACAGTCTATGGCTACACCTTC.

The chain employs TRBV4-1 and TRBJ1-2; 8 bases are a match to TRBD1. The CDR3 consists of 16 residues. The trim removed 3 bases at V and 4 bases at J, leaving 10 bases unmatched. Germline V CDR1 and CDR2: MGHRA, YSYEKL. The CDR3, as DNA: TGCGCCAGCAGCCAGAGGGGACTCAGGGGGCTCTATGGCTACACCTTC. Protein sequence: CASSQRGLRGLYGYTF.

V usage is TRBV5-5 and J usage is TRBJ1-5; 8 positions agree with TRBD1. Germline CDR1 SGHKS, CDR2 YYEKEE (reference sequence). The junction had 8 bases not matched to a gene; V was cut back by 2 bases and J by 4 bases. CDR3 length equals 16 residues. The CDR3 spells CASSFDDRGSNQPQHF. CDR3 in DNA: TGTGCCAGCAGCTTCGACGACAGGGGATCTAATCAGCCCCAGCATTTT.

The chain has TRBV7-2 and TRBJ2-5; TRBD1 matches 7 bases. This CDR3 contains 12 residues. Germline V gene sequence: CDR1 SGHTA, CDR2 FQGNSA. The J segment lost 7 bases and the V segment lost 6 bases, leaving 5 bases of the junction unmatched. CDR3: CASSRQGPTQYF. The DNA of the CDR3 is TGTGCCAGCAGTCGACAGGGCCCGACCCAGTACTTC. The entire variable domain, with the rest obtained from reference TRBV7-2 and TRBJ2-5, is as follows: GAGVSQSPSNKVTEKGKDVELRCDPISGHTALYWYRQSLGQGLEFLIYFQGNSAPDKSGLPSDRFSAERTGGSVSTLTIQRTQQEDSAVYLCASSRQGPTQYFGPGTRLLVL.

The chain couples TRBV4-3 to TRBJ2-7; maybe TRBD1 (5 bases). Trimming shortened V by 0 bases and J by 12 bases, and 12 bases separated the two germline ends. The CDR3 has 12 residues. Germline V lookup: CDR1 LGHNA, CDR2 YSLEER. CDR3 in DNA: TGCGCCAGCAGCCAAGATCGGACACGTACGTACTTC. Its translation is CASSQDRTRTYF.

This clone was counted between two and nine times. The chain links TRBV19 to TRBJ1-5; TRBD1 agrees at 8 bases. CDR3 length equals 16 residues. Trimming took 6 bases from V and 11 from J; bases not matched to a gene: 18. Germline V gives CDR1 LNHDA, CDR2 SQIVND (reference sequence). The CDR3 sequence: CASSPQGAILSGAQHF. The CDR3 DNA reads TGTGCCAGTAGCCCTCAGGGGGCGATCCTATCCGGGGCCCAGCATTTT.

The chain uses TRBV6-5 and TRBJ1-2; unclear D gene. The CDR3 is made up of 14 amino acids. CDR1 and CDR2 (germline): MNHEY, SVGAGI. Between the trimmed V and J ends, which lost 2 bases and 2 bases, there was a span of 9 bases. In nucleotides, the CDR3 is TGTGCCAGCAGTTACCGCGAGTGGAACTATGGCTACACCTTC. It yields the protein CASSYREWNYGYTF.

This clone is a singleton in its sample. V is TRBV29-1 and J is TRBJ1-4; D not resolved. The V end lost 4 bases, the J end lost 7 bases, and 7 bases lay between the germline ends. Germline V lookup: CDR1 SQVTM, CDR2 ANQGSEA. This CDR3 comprises 11 residues. In DNA, the CDR3 is TGCAGCGTTGTAGAGGCTGAAAAACTGTTTTTT. This translates into CSVVEAEKLFF.

The chain recombines TRBV19 with TRBJ1-5; perhaps TRBD1 as D (5 bases). The germline V gene has CDR1 LNHDA and CDR2 SQIVND (reference sequence). The CDR3 runs to 16 residues. The V and J ends lost 3 bases and 5 bases respectively, with 17 bases between them. CDR3 nucleotide sequence: TGTGCCAGTAGTATGTACAGGCCAATTTCTGATCAGCCCCAGCATTTT. Translation gives CASSMYRPISDQPQHF.

The chain couples TRBV6-5 to TRBJ1-4, with D perhaps matching TRBD1 (5 bases). The CDR3 covers 13 residues. Germline V gene lookup returns CDR1 MNHEY and CDR2 SVGAGI. V gave up 2 bases and J gave up 12 bases, with 13 bases separating them. CDR3 amino acids: CASSYNRGQELFF. The CDR3 DNA follows: TGTGCCAGCAGTTACAACCGCGGACAAGAACTGTTTTTT.

V is TRBV29-1 and J is TRBJ1-2; 7 bases fit TRBD1. CDR3 size: 12 residues. J gave up 8 bases and V 3 bases, and 6 bases lay outside the gene matches. The germline CDR1 and CDR2 sequences are SQVTM and ANQGSEA. This CDR3 reads CSVDDRVEGYTF. CDR3 sequence (DNA): TGCAGCGTTGACGACAGGGTGGAGGGCTACACCTTC.

This chain connects TRBV6-6 to TRBJ1-4, with 11 nucleotides matching TRBD1. Trimming took 4 bases from V and 7 from J; bases not matched to a gene: 2. CDR1 MNHNY and CDR2 SVGAGI come from the germline V gene (reference sequence). The CDR3 sequence is 14 residues long. CDR3 DNA: TGTGCCAGCAGTTCCGGGACAGGGGGTGAAAAACTGTTTTTT. Its protein product is CASSSGTGGEKLFF.

The chain has TRBV29-1 and TRBJ1-1; 8 bases are shared with TRBD1. With 7 bases clipped from V and 0 bases from J, the junction kept 4 bases outside the gene matches. The CDR3 has 13 amino acids. In germline, CDR1 is SQVTM, CDR2 ANQGSEA. In DNA, the CDR3 is TGCAGCGGCCGACAGGGGTTGAACACTGAAGCTTTCTTT. Protein: CSGRQGLNTEAFF.

The chain has TRBV18 and TRBJ1-1; the match to TRBD1 covers 7 bases. V trimming: 2 bases; J trimming: 0 bases; junction bases outside the gene matches: 6. Germline CDR1 reads KGHSH; CDR2 reads LQKENI. This CDR3 is 16 amino acids long. CDR3: CASSPNEGAMNTEAFF. The DNA for the CDR3 is TGTGCCAGCTCACCAAATGAGGGGGCGATGAACACTGAAGCTTTCTTT.